These T cell receptor beta chains were read from a single sample in a study of blood T cell repertoires in COVID-19. Using immunoSEQ multiplex PCR, the repertoire was profiled, and TCRdb retains in-frame clones only, with some absent. This sample has about 360,000 clones, with about 89% found just once. Sequences were obtained from PBMCs or T cells enriched from blood (not recorded which). Source of these receptors: a man in his forties or fifties in a cohort exposed to, infected with or recovered from COVID-19 (not recorded which). CDR3s include the opening cysteine and the closing phenylalanine or tryptophan.

>TRBJ1-3|TRBV30
CAWSEDTRNTIYF
>TRBJ2-3|TRBV15
CATSRDAQGSDTQYF
>TRBJ2-2|TRBV9
CASSVRGEGTGELFF
>TRBJ1-1|TRBV18
CASSLQTGGAHTEAFF
>TRBJ2-5|TRBV7-9
CASNTLGTQAQYF
>TRBJ2-5|TRBV18
CASSPGGQETQYF
>TRBJ1-3|TRBV11-2
CASSLGAEKGNTIYF
>TRBJ2-5|TRBV6-1
CASSEGRGSWETQYF
>TRBJ2-7|TRBV7-9
CASSLSKGVYEQYF
>TRBJ1-4|TRBV30
CAWGQDEKLFF
>TRBJ1-4|TRBV11-2
CASSSGVQLGREKLFF
>TRBJ1-6|TRBV11-2
CASSRDSPYNSPLHF
>TRBJ2-7|TRBV3-1/TRBV3-2
CASSPSTRQGAMSSYEQYF
>TRBJ2-2|TRBV18
CASSPPVAANTGELFF
>TRBJ2-1|TRBV10-1
CASSRDYDNEQFF
>TRBJ1-5|TRBV27
CASSSAPPRQPPQHF
>TRBJ2-7|TRBV27
CASSWRGLLYEQYF